Listed here is a single T cell receptor beta chain. Antigen specificity is unknown. This record comes from a study of OX40 agonist ivuxolimab in advanced cancers. Background on the study: Ivuxolimab, an antibody that agonizes OX40 (CD134), was administered to the patients. Patients received ivuxolimab, an intravenous treatment, every 2 weeks at 0.01 to 10 mg/kg. Earlier anti-PD-1, anti-PD-L1 or anti-CTLA-4 therapy was permitted; over 35% had received some. Findings and limits, study-wide: CD8+ T cells (on average) carried more expanded clones than CD4+ T cells.

The CDR3 runs to 13 residues. The V gene's germline CDR1 is SNHLY and CDR2 FYNNEI. V lost 5 bases, J lost 3 bases, and 7 bases lay in between. This table comes from immunoSEQ multiplex PCR, and its TCRdb copy is limited to in-frame clones, with some not included. The sample consists of more than 95,000 clones, 85% to 95% of them appearing once. The chain is built from TRBV2 and TRBJ1-4; D might be TRBD1 (6 bases). The receptor was derived from an adult with an advanced solid tumor such as melanoma, head and neck, liver or kidney cancer. The sample in question was CD4+ or CD8+ T cells sorted from blood, obtained in a trial of the OX40 agonist ivuxolimab. The CDR3 DNA follows: TGTGCCAGCAGTTCAGGGGCTAATGAAAAACTGTTTTTT. The encoded protein is CASSSGANEKLFF.